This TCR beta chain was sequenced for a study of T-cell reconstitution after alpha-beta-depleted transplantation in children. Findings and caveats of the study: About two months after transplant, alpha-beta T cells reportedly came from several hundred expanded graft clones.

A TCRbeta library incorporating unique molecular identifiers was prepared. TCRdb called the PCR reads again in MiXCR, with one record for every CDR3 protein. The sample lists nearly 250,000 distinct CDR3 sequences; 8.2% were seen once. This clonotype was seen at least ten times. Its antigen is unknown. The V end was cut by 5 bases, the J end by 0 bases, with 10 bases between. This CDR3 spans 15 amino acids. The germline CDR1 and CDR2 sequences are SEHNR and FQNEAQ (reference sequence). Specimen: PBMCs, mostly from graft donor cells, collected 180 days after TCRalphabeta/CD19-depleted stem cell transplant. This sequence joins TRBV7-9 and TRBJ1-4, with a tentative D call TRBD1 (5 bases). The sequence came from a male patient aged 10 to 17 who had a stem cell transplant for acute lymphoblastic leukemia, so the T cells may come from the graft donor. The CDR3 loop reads CASSVDSATNEKLFF. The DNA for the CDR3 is TGTGCCAGCAGCGTCGACAGTGCAACTAATGAAAAACTGTTTTTT. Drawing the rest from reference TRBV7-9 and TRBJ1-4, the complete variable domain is DTGVSQNPRHKITKRGQNVTFRCDPISEHNRLYWYRQTLGQGPEFLTYFQNEAQLEKSRLLSDRFSAERPKGSFSTLEIQRTEQGDSAMYLCASSVDSATNEKLFFGSGTQLSVL.